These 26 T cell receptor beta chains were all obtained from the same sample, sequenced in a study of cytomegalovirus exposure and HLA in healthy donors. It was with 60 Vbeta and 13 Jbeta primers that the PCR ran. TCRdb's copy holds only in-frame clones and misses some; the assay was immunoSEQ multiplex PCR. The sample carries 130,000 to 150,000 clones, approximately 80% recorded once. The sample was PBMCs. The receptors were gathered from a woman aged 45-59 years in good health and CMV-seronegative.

CDR3 sequence (DNA): TGTGCCAGCAGTTTAAGCCGGGACAGGGTAACCGGGGAGCTGTTTTTT. Translating gives CASSLSRDRVTGELFF. The chain is built from TRBV2 and TRBJ2-2, with 9 nucleotides matching TRBD1. This CDR3 has 16 residues. V shed 5 bases, J shed 5 bases, and the junction held 9 bases outside the gene matches. Germline V lookup: CDR1 SNHLY, CDR2 FYNNEI.

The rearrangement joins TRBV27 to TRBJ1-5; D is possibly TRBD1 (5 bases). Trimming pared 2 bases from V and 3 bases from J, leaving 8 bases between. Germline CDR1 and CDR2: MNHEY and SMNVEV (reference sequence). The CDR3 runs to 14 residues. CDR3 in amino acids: CASSLNRNNQPQHF. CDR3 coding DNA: TGTGCCAGCAGTTTAAACAGGAACAATCAGCCCCAGCATTTT.

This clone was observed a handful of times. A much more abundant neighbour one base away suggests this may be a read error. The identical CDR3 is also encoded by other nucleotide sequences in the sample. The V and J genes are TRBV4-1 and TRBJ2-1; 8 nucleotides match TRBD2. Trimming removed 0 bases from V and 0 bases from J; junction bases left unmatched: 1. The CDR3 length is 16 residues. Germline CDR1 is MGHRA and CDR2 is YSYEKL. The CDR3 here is CASSQERGGSYNEQFF. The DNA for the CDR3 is TGCGCCAGCAGCCAAGAACGGGGGGGCTCCTACAATGAGCAGTTCTTC.

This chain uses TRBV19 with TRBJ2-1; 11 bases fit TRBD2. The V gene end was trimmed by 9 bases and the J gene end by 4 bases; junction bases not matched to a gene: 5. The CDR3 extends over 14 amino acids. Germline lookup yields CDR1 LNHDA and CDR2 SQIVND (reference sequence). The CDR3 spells CASNLAGGYNEQFF. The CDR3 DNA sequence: TGTGCCAGCAACCTAGCGGGGGGTTACAATGAGCAGTTCTTC.

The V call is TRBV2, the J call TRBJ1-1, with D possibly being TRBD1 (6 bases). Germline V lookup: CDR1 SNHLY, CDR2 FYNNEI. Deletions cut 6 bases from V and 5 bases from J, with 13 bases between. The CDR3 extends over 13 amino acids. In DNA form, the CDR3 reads TGTGCCAGCAGCCCTGAGAGGGGGACTGAAGCTTTCTTT. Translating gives CASSPERGTEAFF.

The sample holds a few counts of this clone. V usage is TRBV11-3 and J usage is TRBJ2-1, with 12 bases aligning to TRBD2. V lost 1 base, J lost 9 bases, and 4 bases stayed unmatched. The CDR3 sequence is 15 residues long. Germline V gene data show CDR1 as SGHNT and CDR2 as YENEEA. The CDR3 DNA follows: TGTGCCAGCAGCTTAGTATCTAGCGGGGGGGCTGAGCAGTTCTTC. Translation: CASSLVSSGGAEQFF. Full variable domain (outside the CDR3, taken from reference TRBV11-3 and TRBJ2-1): EAGVVQSPRYKIIEKKQPVAFWCNPISGHNTLYWYLQNLGQGPELLIRYENEEAVDDSQLPKDRFSAERLKGVDSTLKIQPAELGDSAVYLCASSLVSSGGAEQFFGPGTRLTVL.

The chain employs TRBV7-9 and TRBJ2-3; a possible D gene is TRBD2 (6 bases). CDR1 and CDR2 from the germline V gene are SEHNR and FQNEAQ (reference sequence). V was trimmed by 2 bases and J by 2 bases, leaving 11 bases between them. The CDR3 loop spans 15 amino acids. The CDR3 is CASSLSAGLTDTQYF. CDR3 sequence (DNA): TGTGCCAGCAGCTTATCGGCGGGGCTCACAGATACGCAGTATTTT.

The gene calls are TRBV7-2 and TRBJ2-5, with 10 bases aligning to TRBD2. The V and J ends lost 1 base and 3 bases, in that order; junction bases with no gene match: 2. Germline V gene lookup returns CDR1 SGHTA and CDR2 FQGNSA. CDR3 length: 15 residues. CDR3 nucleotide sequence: TGTGCCAGCAGCTTAGACAGCGGGGGGGAAGAGACCCAGTACTTC. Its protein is CASSLDSGGEETQYF.

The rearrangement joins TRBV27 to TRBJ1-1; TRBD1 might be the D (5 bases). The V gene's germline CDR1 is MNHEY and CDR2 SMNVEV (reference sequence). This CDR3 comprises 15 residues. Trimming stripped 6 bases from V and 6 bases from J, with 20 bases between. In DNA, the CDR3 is TGTGCCAGCAGATTAGGGGTCGGGGGGGTTGCTGAAGCTTTCTTT. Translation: CASRLGVGGVAEAFF.

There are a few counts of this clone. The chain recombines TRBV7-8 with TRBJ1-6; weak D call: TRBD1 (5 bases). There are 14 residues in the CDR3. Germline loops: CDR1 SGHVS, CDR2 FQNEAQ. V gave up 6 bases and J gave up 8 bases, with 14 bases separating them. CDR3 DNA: TGTGCCAGCAGAATGGGGGGACGCTATTCACCCCTCCACTTT. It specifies CASRMGGRYSPLHF. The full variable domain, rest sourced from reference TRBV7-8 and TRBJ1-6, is GAGVSQSPRYKVAKRGQDVALRCDPISGHVSLFWYQQALGQGPEFLTYFQNEAQLDKSGLPSDRFFAERPEGSVSTLKIQRTQQEDSAVYLCASRMGGRYSPLHFGNGTRLTVT.

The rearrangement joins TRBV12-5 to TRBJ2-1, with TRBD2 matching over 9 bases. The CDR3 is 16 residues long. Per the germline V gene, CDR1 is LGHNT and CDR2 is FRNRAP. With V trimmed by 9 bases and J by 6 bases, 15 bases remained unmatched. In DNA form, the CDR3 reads TGTGCTAGAAACGCGGGGGGGCCGCTAAAATCCAATGAGCAGTTCTTC. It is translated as CARNAGGPLKSNEQFF.

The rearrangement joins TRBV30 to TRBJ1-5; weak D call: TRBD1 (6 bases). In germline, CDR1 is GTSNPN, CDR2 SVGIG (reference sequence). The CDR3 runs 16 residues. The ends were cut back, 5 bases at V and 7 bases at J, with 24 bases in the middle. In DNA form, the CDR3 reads TGTGCCTGGGCTCCCCAGGACAGCCTGGGGGACCAGCCCCAGCATTTT. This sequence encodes CAWAPQDSLGDQPQHF.

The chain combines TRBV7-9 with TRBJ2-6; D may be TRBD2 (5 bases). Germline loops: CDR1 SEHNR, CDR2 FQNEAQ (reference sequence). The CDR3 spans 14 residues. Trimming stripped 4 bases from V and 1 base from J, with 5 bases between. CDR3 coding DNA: TGTGCCAGCAGCTCGGGATCTGGGGCCAACGTCCTGACTTTC. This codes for CASSSGSGANVLTF. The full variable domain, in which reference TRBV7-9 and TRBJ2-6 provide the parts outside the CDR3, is DTGVSQNPRHKITKRGQNVTFRCDPISEHNRLYWYRQTLGQGPEFLTYFQNEAQLEKSRLLSDRFSAERPKGSFSTLEIQRTEQGDSAMYLCASSSGSGANVLTFGAGSRLTVL.

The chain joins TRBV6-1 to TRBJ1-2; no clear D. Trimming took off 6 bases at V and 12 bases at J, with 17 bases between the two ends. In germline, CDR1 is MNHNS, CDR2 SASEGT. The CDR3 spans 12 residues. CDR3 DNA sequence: TGTGCCAGCAGGGATGGACTGGGAAGGAACACCTTC. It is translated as CASRDGLGRNTF.

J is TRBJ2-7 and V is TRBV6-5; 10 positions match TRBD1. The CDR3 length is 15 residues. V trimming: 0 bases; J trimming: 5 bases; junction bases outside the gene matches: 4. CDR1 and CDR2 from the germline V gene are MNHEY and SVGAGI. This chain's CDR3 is CASSYSRDRGHEQYF. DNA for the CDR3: TGTGCCAGCAGTTACTCGCGGGACAGGGGCCACGAGCAGTACTTC.

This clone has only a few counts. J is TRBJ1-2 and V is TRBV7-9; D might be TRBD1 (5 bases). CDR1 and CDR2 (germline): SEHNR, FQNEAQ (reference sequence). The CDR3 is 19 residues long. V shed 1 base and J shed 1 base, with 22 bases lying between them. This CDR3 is CASSLDLGQGSRLNYGYTF. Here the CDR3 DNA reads TGTGCCAGCAGCTTAGACCTCGGGCAGGGATCAAGGCTTAACTATGGCTACACCTTC.

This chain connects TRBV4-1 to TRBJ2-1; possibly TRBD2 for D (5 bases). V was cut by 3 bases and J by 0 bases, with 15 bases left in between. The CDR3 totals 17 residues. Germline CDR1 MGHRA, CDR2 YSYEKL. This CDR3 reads CASSHSRTPSSYNEQFF. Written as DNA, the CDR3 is TGCGCCAGCAGCCACTCTAGGACTCCCAGCTCCTACAATGAGCAGTTCTTC.

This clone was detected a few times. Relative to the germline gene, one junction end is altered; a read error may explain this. The CDR3 nucleotides are TGTGCTAGCAGCTTAGACGGGGCCGGGGAGCTGTTTTTT. Its translation is CASSLDGAGELFF. This chain joins TRBV7-7 and TRBJ2-2; D may be TRBD2 (5 bases). The V gene's germline CDR1 is SSHAT and CDR2 FNYEAQ (reference sequence). The CDR3 runs 13 residues.

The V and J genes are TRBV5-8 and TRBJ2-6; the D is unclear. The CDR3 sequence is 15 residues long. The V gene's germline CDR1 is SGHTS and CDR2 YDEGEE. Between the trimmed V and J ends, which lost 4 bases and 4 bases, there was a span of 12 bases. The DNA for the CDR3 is TGTGCCAGCAGCCTAGAAGCAACAGGGGCCAACGTCCTGACTTTC. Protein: CASSLEATGANVLTF.

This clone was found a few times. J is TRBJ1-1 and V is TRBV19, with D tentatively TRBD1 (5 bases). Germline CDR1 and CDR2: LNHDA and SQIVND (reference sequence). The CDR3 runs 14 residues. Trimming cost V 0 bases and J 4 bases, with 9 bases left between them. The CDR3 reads CASSIERRGTEAFF. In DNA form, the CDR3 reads TGTGCCAGTAGTATAGAGCGGAGGGGCACTGAAGCTTTCTTT.

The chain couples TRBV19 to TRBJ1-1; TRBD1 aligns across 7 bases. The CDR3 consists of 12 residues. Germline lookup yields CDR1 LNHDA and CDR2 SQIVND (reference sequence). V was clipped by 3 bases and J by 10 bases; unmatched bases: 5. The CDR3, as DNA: TGTGCCAGTAGTATTTACAGGGGAGGAGCTTTCTTT. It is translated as CASSIYRGGAFF.

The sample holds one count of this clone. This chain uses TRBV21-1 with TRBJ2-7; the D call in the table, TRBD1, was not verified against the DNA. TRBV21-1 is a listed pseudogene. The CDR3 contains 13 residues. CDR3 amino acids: CASSKDSSYEQYF. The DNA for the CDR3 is TGTGCCAGCAGCAAAGACAGTTCCTACGAGCAGTACTTC.

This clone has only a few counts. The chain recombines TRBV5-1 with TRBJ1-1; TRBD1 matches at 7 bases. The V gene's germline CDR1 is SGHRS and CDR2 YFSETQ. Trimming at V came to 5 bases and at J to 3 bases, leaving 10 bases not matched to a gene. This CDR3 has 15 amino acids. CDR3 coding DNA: TGCGCCAGCAGAGACGAGGGGGCAGGGTACACTGAAGCTTTCTTT. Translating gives CASRDEGAGYTEAFF.

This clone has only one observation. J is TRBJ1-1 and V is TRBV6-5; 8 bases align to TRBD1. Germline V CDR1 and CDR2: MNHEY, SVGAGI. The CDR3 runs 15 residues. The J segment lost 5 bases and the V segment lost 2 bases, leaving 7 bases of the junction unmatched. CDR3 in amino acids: CASSYQTGVRTEAFF. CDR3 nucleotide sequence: TGTGCCAGCAGTTACCAGACAGGGGTGAGAACTGAAGCTTTCTTT.

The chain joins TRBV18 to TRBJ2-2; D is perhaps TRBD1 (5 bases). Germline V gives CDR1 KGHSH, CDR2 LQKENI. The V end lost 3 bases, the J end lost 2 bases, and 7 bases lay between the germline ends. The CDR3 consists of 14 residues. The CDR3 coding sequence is TGTGCCAGCTCACCGGACACTAACACCGGGGAGCTGTTTTTT. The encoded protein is CASSPDTNTGELFF. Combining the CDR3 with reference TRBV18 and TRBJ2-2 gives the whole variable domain NAGVMQNPRHLVRRRGQEARLRCSPMKGHSHVYWYRQLPEEGLKFMVYLQKENIIDESGMPKERFSAEFPKEGPSILRIQQVVRGDSAAYFCASSPDTNTGELFFGEGSRLTVL.

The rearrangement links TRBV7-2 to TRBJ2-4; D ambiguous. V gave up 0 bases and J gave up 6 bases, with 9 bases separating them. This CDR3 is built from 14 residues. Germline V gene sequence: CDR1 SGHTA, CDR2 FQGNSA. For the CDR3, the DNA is TGTGCCAGCAGCTTAGCTCCGGCGGCAAACATTCAGTACTTC. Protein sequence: CASSLAPAANIQYF. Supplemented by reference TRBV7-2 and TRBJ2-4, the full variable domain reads GAGVSQSPSNKVTEKGKDVELRCDPISGHTALYWYRQSLGQGLEFLIYFQGNSAPDKSGLPSDRFSAERTGGSVSTLTIQRTQQEDSAVYLCASSLAPAANIQYFGAGTRLSVL.